Sequencing of this T cell receptor beta chain was carried out in a study of blood T cell repertoires in COVID-19. Generated by immunoSEQ multiplex PCR, the TCRdb table keeps only in-frame clones and is missing some. The table lists over 200,000 clones, roughly 87% of them singletons. The J segment lost 8 bases and the V segment lost 1 base, leaving 8 bases of the junction unmatched. This CDR3 contains 16 residues. The germline gives CDR1 SGHTS, CDR2 YDEGEE. This sequence joins TRBV5-8 and TRBJ1-6; 8 bases align to TRBD1. Sequences were obtained from peripheral blood. The source of this sequence is a man between 40 and 49 years old with active or convalescent COVID-19. The CDR3 region is CASSLLQGASYSPLHF. The CDR3 bases are TGTGCCAGCAGCTTGTTGCAGGGGGCCTCCTATTCACCCCTCCACTTT. The full variable domain, in which reference TRBV5-8 and TRBJ1-6 provide the parts outside the CDR3, is EAGVTQSPTHLIKTRGQQATLRCSPISGHTSVYWYQQALGLGLQFLLWYDEGEERNRGNFPPRFSGRQFPNYSSELNVNALELEDSALYLCASSLLQGASYSPLHFGNGTRLTVT.